Given below is one TCR beta chain in context. Its antigen remains unknown. This specimen belongs to a study of blood T cells in healthy people across ages. A second PCR, run for roughly 6 to 11 cycles, used a sample-barcoded 5' primer plus a J-beta primer mix. TCRdb independently ran MiXCR on the 5' RACE reads; one entry per CDR3 protein. The sample includes about 2 million distinct CDR3 sequences, 49% of them seen just once. Study-wide findings and caveats: Strong correlation was found linking TCR beta diversity to naive T cell percentage.

This CDR3 has 14 residues. Germline V lookup: CDR1 LNHNV, CDR2 YYDKDF (reference sequence). The J segment lost 3 bases and the V segment lost 0 bases, leaving 2 bases of the junction unmatched. The TCR was taken from a middle-aged woman in good health. The V call is TRBV15, the J call TRBJ2-7; 7 bases are shared with TRBD1. Sequenced: blood. CDR3 DNA sequence: TGTGCCACCAGCAGAGAGACAGGGCGCTACGAGCAGTACTTC. Amino acid sequence: CATSRETGRYEQYF.